One sample yielded the 2 T cell receptor beta chains listed below, sequenced in a study of blood T cell repertoires in COVID-19 (dated by TCRdb to 2019 to 2021). Libraries were constructed by the immunoSEQ multiplex PCR assay. Imported from immuneACCESS, the table was reduced by TCRdb to in-frame sequences with V and J called. These copies leave out some clones; in studies compared against another copy, an unresolved V gene accounts for under half, and the cause of the remainder is not known. Present in this sample are about 380,000 clones, over 65% of which were seen just once. Under 1.2% of the sample comes from the top ten. The source material was peripheral blood. Source of these receptors: a human donor with acute or convalescent COVID-19. The donor label of this sample is uncertain.

This chain joins TRBV11-2 and TRBJ1-1; 12 nucleotides match TRBD1. The CDR3 has 14 amino acids. The V gene's germline CDR1 is SGHAT and CDR2 FQNNGV. The trim removed 6 bases at V and 6 bases at J, leaving 5 bases unmatched. CDR3 DNA: TGTGCCAGCAGTCGGGACAGGGGGCATTCTGAAGCTTTCTTT. This codes for CASSRDRGHSEAFF. The whole variable domain, remainder taken from reference TRBV11-2 and TRBJ1-1, is EAGVAQSPRYKIIEKRQSVAFWCNPISGHATLYWYQQILGQGPKLLIQFQNNGVVDDSQLPKDRFSAERLKGVDSTLKIQPAKLEDSAVYLCASSRDRGHSEAFFGQGTRLTVV.

The chain is built from TRBV2 and TRBJ2-1; 9 bases map to TRBD2. The V gene end was trimmed by 5 bases and the J gene end by 8 bases; junction bases not matched to a gene: 13. Germline assignment: CDR1 SNHLY and CDR2 FYNNEI. CDR3 size: 16 residues. The CDR3 protein is CASSRLGGGARHEQFF. CDR3 sequence (DNA): TGTGCCAGCAGTCGGTTAGGCGGGGGGGCTAGGCATGAGCAGTTCTTC.